Following are 20 T cell receptor beta chains from one sample sequenced in a study of T-cell memory formation after mild COVID-19. TCRdb reanalysed the 5' RACE reads using MiXCR and keeps one entry per CDR3 protein. The top ten clones hold roughly 15% of a sample with tens of thousands of distinct CDR3 sequences, 12% of them seen once. Material for sequencing was PBMCs or a T cell subset sorted from them (not recorded which). The receptors come from an adult woman who had mild COVID-19 (a few samples of this study predate the infection). Cell type and time point are not known.

This clonotype appeared many times. This chain links TRBV24-1 with TRBJ2-7, with D unresolved. The ends were cut back, 5 bases at V and 2 bases at J, with 12 bases in the middle. Germline CDR1 and CDR2: KGHDR and SFDVKD. The length of the CDR3 is 14 residues. The CDR3 spells CATSVEGETYEQYF. The CDR3 coding sequence is TGTGCCACCAGTGTCGAAGGCGAAACCTACGAGCAGTACTTC.

This clonotype was observed at least ten times. The chain employs TRBV3-1 and TRBJ2-7; 10 bases are a match to TRBD1. CDR3 length: 19 amino acids. Germline CDR1 LGHDT, CDR2 YNNKEL (reference sequence). V lost 2 bases and J lost 5; bases outside the gene matches: 18. CDR3 sequence reads: CASSQPLPSGQGYIHEQYF. In DNA, the CDR3 is TGTGCCAGCAGCCAACCGCTACCCTCGGGACAGGGGTACATCCACGAGCAGTACTTC.

This clonotype has a count of ten or more. This chain connects TRBV18 to TRBJ1-1; D is unclear. V lost 5 bases and J 1 base, leaving 11 bases between the germline ends. CDR3 length: 14 amino acids. Germline V gene data show CDR1 as KGHSH and CDR2 as LQKENI. Here the CDR3 reads CASSFGGGNTEAFF. Written as DNA, the CDR3 is TGTGCCAGCTCATTCGGAGGAGGGAACACTGAAGCTTTCTTT.

In this sample, this clonotype turned up many times. V usage is TRBV4-3 and J usage is TRBJ1-1; no reliable D call. Germline V CDR1 and CDR2: LGHNA, YSLEER. This CDR3 has 17 residues. V gave up 0 bases and J gave up 4 bases, with 18 bases separating them. CDR3 DNA sequence: TGCGCCAGCAGCCAAGATTGGGTTAGTGGCAGTTCCACTGAAGCTTTCTTT. Its protein is CASSQDWVSGSSTEAFF.

This clonotype has a count of ten or more. J is TRBJ1-1 and V is TRBV4-1, with D unclear. This CDR3 is 14 amino acids long. Looked up from germline, CDR1 is MGHRA and CDR2 is YSYEKL. Trimming shortened V by 0 bases and J by 1 base, and 6 bases separated the two germline ends. The CDR3 DNA follows: TGCGCCAGCAGCCAAGAGGACGGGAACACTGAAGCTTTCTTT. It is translated as CASSQEDGNTEAFF.

This clonotype appeared many times. The rearrangement joins TRBV19 to TRBJ1-1, with D maybe TRBD1 (6 bases). CDR3 length: 15 residues. The germline CDR1 and CDR2 sequences are LNHDA and SQIVND (reference sequence). The ends were cut back, 5 bases at V and 0 bases at J, with 13 bases in the middle. CDR3 coding DNA: TGTGCCAGTAGTCAAGACAGGAGGATGAACACTGAAGCTTTCTTT. It specifies CASSQDRRMNTEAFF.

There are many counts of this clonotype. The chain links TRBV11-2 to TRBJ2-2; a weak D match, TRBD2 (6 bases). The germline V gene has CDR1 SGHAT and CDR2 FQNNGV. The length of the CDR3 is 15 residues. V lost 2 bases, J lost 6 bases, and 13 bases lay in between. The CDR3 loop is CASSLIRGGAGELFF. The CDR3, as DNA: TGTGCCAGCAGCTTAATCCGGGGAGGCGCCGGGGAGCTGTTTTTT.

This clonotype was picked up many times. The chain carries TRBV11-2 and TRBJ1-5; no firm D call. Between the trimmed V and J ends, which lost 4 bases and 1 base, there was a span of 8 bases. Germline CDR1 and CDR2: SGHAT and FQNNGV. This CDR3 is built from 14 residues. The CDR3 loop reads CASSSEVSNQPQHF. The CDR3 bases are TGTGCCAGCAGCTCGGAAGTAAGCAATCAGCCCCAGCATTTT.

In its sample, this clonotype was seen many times. CDR3 DNA sequence: TGTGCCAGCAGGGCCGGGACTAGCGGGAGAGTTTACGCCAAAAACATTCAGTACTTC. It specifies CASRAGTSGRVYAKNIQYF. The chain couples TRBV21-1 to TRBJ2-4; no check of the table's D call, TRBD2, against the DNA was made. TRBV21-1 corresponds to a pseudogene. This CDR3 is 19 amino acids long.

This clonotype showed up many times. This chain connects TRBV29-1 to TRBJ1-1; D is unresolved. CDR3 length equals 14 residues. CDR1 is SQVTM and CDR2 is ANQGSEA in the germline V gene. Trimming took off 4 bases at V and 0 bases at J, with 12 bases between the two ends. CDR3 sequence (DNA): TGCAGCGTTGCCGACATCTTAATGAACACTGAAGCTTTCTTT. Its translation is CSVADILMNTEAFF.

This clonotype was observed at least ten times. CDR3 amino acids: CASSAQTEAFF. In DNA, the CDR3 is TGTGCCAGCAGCGCCCAAACTGAAGCTTTCTTT. The V gene is TRBV11-1, the J gene TRBJ1-1; no reliable D call. Trimming cost V 5 bases and J 5 bases, with 6 bases left between them. This CDR3 spans 11 amino acids. Germline CDR1 SGHAT, CDR2 FQDESV (reference sequence).

Many counts were recorded for this clonotype. V usage is TRBV24-1 and J usage is TRBJ2-5, with D possibly TRBD2 on 6 matching bases. Germline V gives CDR1 KGHDR, CDR2 SFDVKD. This CDR3 has 16 residues. The V gene lost 4 bases and the J gene lost 3 bases, with 17 bases spanning the gap. This CDR3 is CATSDRGTRFEETQYF. The CDR3 coding sequence is TGTGCCACCAGTGACCGGGGGACCCGATTCGAAGAGACCCAGTACTTC.

This clonotype was recorded many times. This chain links TRBV7-2 with TRBJ2-1; 8 bases agree with TRBD1. Germline V gene lookup returns CDR1 SGHTA and CDR2 FQGNSA. The CDR3 covers 15 residues. The J segment lost 6 bases and the V segment lost 5 bases, leaving 9 bases of the junction unmatched. The CDR3 coding sequence is TGTGCCAGCAGCCCCACGGCCGGACAGGGCAATGAGCAGTTCTTC. Protein sequence: CASSPTAGQGNEQFF. Full variable domain (outside the CDR3, taken from reference TRBV7-2 and TRBJ2-1): GAGVSQSPSNKVTEKGKDVELRCDPISGHTALYWYRQSLGQGLEFLIYFQGNSAPDKSGLPSDRFSAERTGGSVSTLTIQRTQQEDSAVYLCASSPTAGQGNEQFFGPGTRLTVL.

Ten or more counts support this clonotype. The chain recombines TRBV19 with TRBJ2-3, with 11 positions matching TRBD2. Germline V gives CDR1 LNHDA, CDR2 SQIVND (reference sequence). CDR3 length: 15 residues. The chain's CDR3 is CATKVVAGGSDTQYF. The CDR3 bases are TGTGCGACAAAAGTGGTAGCGGGAGGGTCCGATACGCAGTATTTT.

At least ten counts were recorded for this clonotype. The chain couples TRBV4-2 to TRBJ2-6; 7 positions match TRBD1. CDR1 is LGHNA and CDR2 is YNFKEQ in the germline V gene. Trimming at V came to 3 bases and at J to 0 bases, leaving 5 bases not matched to a gene. The CDR3 length is 17 residues. This CDR3 is CASSQGDSFSGANVLTF. The DNA of the CDR3 is TGTGCCAGCAGCCAGGGGGACAGCTTCTCTGGGGCCAACGTCCTGACTTTC.

This clonotype was detected many times. This chain connects TRBV20-1 to TRBJ2-3, with a weak D call TRBD2 (6 bases). The germline V and J ends were trimmed by 5 bases and 4 bases, with 16 bases remaining between them. Germline loops: CDR1 DFQATT, CDR2 SNEGSKA (reference sequence). The CDR3 contains 14 residues. CDR3 sequence: CSALGLTPPDTQYF. As DNA, the CDR3 is TGCAGTGCTTTAGGACTAACCCCTCCAGATACGCAGTATTTT.

This clonotype was detected many times. This chain links TRBV9 with TRBJ2-2; a possible D gene is TRBD1 (5 bases). The CDR3 consists of 16 residues. V lost 0 bases, J lost 5 bases, and 14 bases lay in between. Germline CDR1 SGDLS, CDR2 YYNGEE. CDR3 protein: CASSVEGVTATGELFF. CDR3 in DNA: TGTGCCAGCAGCGTAGAAGGGGTAACTGCGACCGGGGAGCTGTTTTTT.

This chain uses TRBV6-5 with TRBJ2-3, with TRBD1 identical over 10 bases. The germline V gene encodes CDR1 MNHEY and CDR2 SVGAGI. The V gene end was trimmed by 5 bases and the J gene end by 6 bases; junction bases not matched to a gene: 8. The CDR3 is 15 amino acids. CDR3 in DNA: TGTGCCAGCAGTCACCGGGACAGGGGCTTGGATACGCAGTATTTT. Protein product: CASSHRDRGLDTQYF.

Ten or more counts support this clonotype. V usage is TRBV5-4 and J usage is TRBJ2-1; possible D gene TRBD1, 6 bases. Germline CDR1 SGHNT, CDR2 YYREEE (reference sequence). The CDR3 consists of 16 residues. V was shortened by 7 bases and J by 3 bases, with 20 bases between the two germline ends. The CDR3 region has the DNA TGTGCCAGCGCCCAAGGGGGTTCAACCGGCTACAATGAGCAGTTCTTC. The encoded protein is CASAQGGSTGYNEQFF.

This clonotype has ten or more counts. The chain links TRBV24-1 to TRBJ2-1; D call uncertain. The CDR3 covers 13 residues. The V gene lost 6 bases and the J gene lost 3 bases, with 8 bases spanning the gap. The germline V gene encodes CDR1 KGHDR and CDR2 SFDVKD. CDR3 sequence reads: CATSSTDYNEQFF. CDR3 DNA sequence: TGTGCCACCAGTAGTACAGACTACAATGAGCAGTTCTTC.